This T cell receptor beta chain stems from a study of post-analysis software for immune sequencing data. TCR beta libraries were prepared from cDNA with unique molecular identifiers. From the PCR reads, TCRdb called clonotypes with MiXCR, one entry per CDR3 protein. The repertoire includes about 160,000 distinct CDR3 sequences, about 34% of them detected once, and 25% to 35% sits in the top ten. This CDR3 spans 15 amino acids. Per the germline V gene, CDR1 is DFQATT and CDR2 is SNEGSKA (reference sequence). The chain recombines TRBV20-1 with TRBJ2-5; 8 nucleotides align to TRBD2. The DNA end is a closer match to TRBJ2-7, so the J assignment may be wrong. The material was blood, obtained after autologous hematopoietic stem cell transplantation. The receptor was derived from a girl aged 10-17 years with multiple sclerosis. The CDR3 coding sequence is TGCAGTGCTACTTCGGCGGGAGGCCCAACCCACGAGCAGTACTTC. The encoded protein is CSATSAGGPTHEQYF.